The clone carrying this TCR beta chain turned up a few times. This sample is part of a study of blood T cell repertoires in COVID-19. Study at large: The cDNA or gDNA used as material had been derived from T cells, B-cell-depleted T cells, or PBMCs.

The germline V and J ends were trimmed by 7 bases and 7 bases, with 11 bases remaining between them. The CDR3 covers 12 residues. Germline V gene sequence: CDR1 SEHNR, CDR2 FQNEAQ (reference sequence). The assay was immunoSEQ multiplex PCR, and TCRdb's table has in-frame clones only and misses some. The sample lists under 250,000 clones, about 84% occurring once. What was sequenced was peripheral blood. This clonotype originated in a woman older than 75 with acute or convalescent COVID-19. The chain has TRBV7-9 and TRBJ1-5; D is ambiguous. As DNA, the CDR3 is TGTGCCAGCACCTTCCTTTTGCAGCCCCAGCATTTT. Translation gives CASTFLLQPQHF. The full variable domain, its missing parts supplied by reference TRBV7-9 and TRBJ1-5, is DTGVSQNPRHKITKRGQNVTFRCDPISEHNRLYWYRQTLGQGPEFLTYFQNEAQLEKSRLLSDRFSAERPKGSFSTLEIQRTEQGDSAMYLCASTFLLQPQHFGDGTRLSIL.